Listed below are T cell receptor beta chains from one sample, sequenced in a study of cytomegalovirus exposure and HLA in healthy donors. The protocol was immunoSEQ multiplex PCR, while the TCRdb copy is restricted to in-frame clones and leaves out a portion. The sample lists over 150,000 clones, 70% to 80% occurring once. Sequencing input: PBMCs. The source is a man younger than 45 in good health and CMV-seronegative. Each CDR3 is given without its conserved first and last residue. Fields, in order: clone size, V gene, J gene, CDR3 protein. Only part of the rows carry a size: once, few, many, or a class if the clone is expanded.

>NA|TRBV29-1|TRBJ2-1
SVEWGLVRAEQF
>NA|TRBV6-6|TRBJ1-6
ASSRQGAGNSPLH
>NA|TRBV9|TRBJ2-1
ASSAGDSSYNEQF
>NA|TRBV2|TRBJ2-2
ASSEASGGGTGELF
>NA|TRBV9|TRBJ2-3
ASSVDPGGGTDTQY
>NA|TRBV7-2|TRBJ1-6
ASSPGQGNSPLH
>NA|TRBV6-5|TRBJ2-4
ASSQDSLAKNIQY
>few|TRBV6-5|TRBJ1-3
ASSYSAGGSGNTIY
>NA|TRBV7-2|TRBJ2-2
ASRRGQTNTGELF
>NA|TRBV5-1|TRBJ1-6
ASSLDSGTDNSPLH
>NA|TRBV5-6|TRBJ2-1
ASMLSRTYNEQF